The rows below give T cell receptor beta chains drawn from one sample of a study of blood T cell repertoires in COVID-19. The assay was immunoSEQ multiplex PCR, and TCRdb's table has in-frame clones only and misses some. The sample carries roughly 230,000 clones, roughly 84% recorded once. Input material: peripheral blood. The receptors come from a woman aged 80 or over with acute or convalescent COVID-19. The CDR3 runs from the conserved cysteine through the conserved F or W. A D gene is named only where the DNA matches it firmly. The size entry is marked missing in some rows and otherwise reads once, few, many or a size class.

v_call: TRBV2
d_call: TRBD1
clone_size: NA
j_call: TRBJ1-1
cdr3_aa: CASSVRTGITEAFF
cdr3_nt: TGTGCCAGCAGTGTACGGACAGGGATAACTGAAGCTTTCTTT

v_call: TRBV19
d_call: TRBD1
clone_size: NA
j_call: TRBJ2-5
cdr3_aa: CASSTTGRSTGVETQYF
cdr3_nt: TGTGCCAGTAGTACCACGGGACGATCGACAGGGGTCGAGACCCAGTACTTC

v_call: TRBV27
d_call: TRBD1
clone_size: NA
j_call: TRBJ1-2
cdr3_aa: CASNSPGQGYGYTF
cdr3_nt: TGTGCCAGCAATTCTCCGGGACAGGGCTATGGCTACACCTTC

v_call: TRBV28
d_call: TRBD1
clone_size: NA
j_call: TRBJ2-7
cdr3_aa: CASRGGDRGPHEQYF
cdr3_nt: TGTGCCAGCAGAGGGGGAGACAGGGGGCCCCACGAGCAGTACTTC

v_call: TRBV27
d_call: NA
clone_size: NA
j_call: TRBJ2-2
cdr3_aa: CASSLKGRAGPTGELFF
cdr3_nt: TGTGCCAGCAGCTTGAAGGGTAGAGCGGGCCCGACCGGGGAGCTGTTTTTT

v_call: TRBV3-1/TRBV3-2
d_call: NA
clone_size: NA
j_call: TRBJ2-5
cdr3_aa: CASSHSSQETQYF
cdr3_nt: TGTGCCAGCAGCCATTCCTCTCAAGAGACCCAGTACTTC

v_call: TRBV11-2
d_call: TRBD1
clone_size: NA
j_call: TRBJ1-1
cdr3_aa: CASSRRDRGRVDEAFF
cdr3_nt: TGTGCCAGCAGCCGCCGGGACAGGGGGCGAGTAGATGAAGCTTTCTTT

v_call: TRBV29-1
d_call: TRBD1
clone_size: NA
j_call: TRBJ1-1
cdr3_aa: CSVGTGPNTEAFF
cdr3_nt: TGCAGCGTTGGGACAGGCCCGAACACTGAAGCTTTCTTT

v_call: TRBV7-9
d_call: NA
clone_size: few
j_call: TRBJ1-4
cdr3_aa: CASSLLDRTNEKLFF
cdr3_nt: TGTGCCAGCAGCTTACTGGACAGAACTAATGAAAAACTGTTTTTT

v_call: TRBV11-3
d_call: NA
clone_size: NA
j_call: TRBJ1-1
cdr3_aa: CASSLALPDTYSGSEAFF
cdr3_nt: TGTGCCAGCAGCTTAGCGCTCCCAGACACCTATTCAGGGTCTGAAGCTTTCTTT